Following are 20 T cell receptor beta chains from one sample sequenced in a study of blood T cell repertoires in COVID-19. Profiled with immunoSEQ multiplex PCR; TCRdb holds only in-frame clones, not every one. The sample holds fewer than 200,000 clones, around 67% seen once. Sequenced sample: peripheral blood. These receptors all come from a woman of 80 years or more with acute or convalescent COVID-19.

A few counts support this clone. The V gene is TRBV6-5, the J gene TRBJ1-1; 11 bases match TRBD1. Germline V lookup: CDR1 MNHEY, CDR2 SVGAGI. This CDR3 is built from 13 residues. Trimming took 6 bases from V and 10 from J; bases not matched to a gene: 7. The chain's CDR3 is CASSRDRGARAFF. The CDR3 nucleotides are TGTGCCAGCAGCCGGGACAGGGGGGCAAGAGCTTTCTTT.

The rearrangement links TRBV28 to TRBJ1-2, with 7 bases identical to TRBD1. Germline V gives CDR1 MDHEN, CDR2 SYDVKM. The CDR3 covers 13 residues. Trimming at V came to 7 bases and at J to 6 bases, leaving 8 bases not matched to a gene. The CDR3 here is CASNNPTGHGYTF. CDR3 bases: TGTGCCAGCAACAACCCGACAGGGCATGGCTACACCTTC.

V usage is TRBV28 and J usage is TRBJ2-7; D is unresolved. The germline gives CDR1 MDHEN, CDR2 SYDVKM. The CDR3 extends over 16 amino acids. V lost 2 bases to trimming and J lost 3 bases, with 17 bases between them. The CDR3 region has the DNA TGTGCCAGCAGTTTAAGTGGTGCCCAGAGGTTCTACGAGCAGTACTTC. This gives the protein CASSLSGAQRFYEQYF.

This sequence joins TRBV4-2 and TRBJ1-1, with D possibly TRBD1 on 5 matching bases. Germline values: CDR1 LGHNA, CDR2 YNFKEQ. This CDR3 is 15 amino acids long. Trimming removed 0 bases at V and 4 bases at J, with 12 bases between. In DNA, the CDR3 is TGTGCCAGCAGCCAAGATACCGGGGGTGGCACTGAAGCTTTCTTT. Amino acid sequence: CASSQDTGGGTEAFF.

V usage is TRBV10-1 and J usage is TRBJ2-3; maybe TRBD2 (5 bases). Germline values: CDR1 WNHNN, CDR2 SYGVQD (reference sequence). The CDR3 is made up of 14 amino acids. Trimming removed 4 bases at V and 3 bases at J, with 11 bases between. The CDR3 spells CASSGGLLTDTQYF. CDR3 nucleotide sequence: TGCGCCAGCAGTGGCGGACTCTTAACAGATACGCAGTATTTT.

This sequence joins TRBV6-6 and TRBJ2-1, with D possibly matching TRBD2 (6 bases). There are 16 residues in the CDR3. In germline, CDR1 is MNHNY, CDR2 SVGAGI (reference sequence). V was clipped by 6 bases and J by 7 bases, with 22 bases between them. CDR3 in DNA: TGTGCCAGCAGAGGCAACCTAGCGTCAGGTGGGAATGAGCAGTTCTTC. Protein: CASRGNLASGGNEQFF.

The chain uses TRBV29-1 and TRBJ1-6; the match to TRBD1 covers 7 bases. The V segment lost 6 bases and the J segment 5 bases; nucleotides outside the gene matches: 4. The CDR3 totals 13 residues. Germline V gives CDR1 SQVTM, CDR2 ANQGSEA. CDR3 loop: CSVSGTDNSPLHF. CDR3 coding DNA: TGCAGCGTATCCGGGACAGATAATTCACCCCTCCACTTT. The complete variable domain, with remaining parts taken from reference TRBV29-1 and TRBJ1-6, reads SAVISQKPSRDICQRGTSLTIQCQVDSQVTMMFWYRQQPGQSLTLIATANQGSEATYESGFVIDKFPISRPNLTFSTLTVSNMSPEDSSIYLCSVSGTDNSPLHFGNGTRLTVT.

The genes are TRBV7-8 and TRBJ2-1; unclear D gene. V shed 0 bases and J shed 5 bases, with 5 bases lying between them. The CDR3 contains 13 residues. CDR1 and CDR2 from the germline V gene are SGHVS and FQNEAQ. The CDR3: CASSLAAHNEQFF. CDR3 nucleotides: TGTGCCAGCAGCTTAGCAGCCCACAATGAGCAGTTCTTC.

The chain combines TRBV2 with TRBJ2-7; maybe TRBD2 (6 bases). The V gene's germline CDR1 is SNHLY and CDR2 FYNNEI. This CDR3 comprises 16 residues. V lost 5 bases and J lost 3, with 20 bases in between. The CDR3 reads CASSTGPGTADYEQYF. The CDR3 bases are TGTGCCAGCAGTACGGGACCCGGGACTGCGGACTACGAGCAGTACTTC.

There are a few counts of this clone. This rearrangement joins TRBV10-1 to TRBJ2-3; no firm D call. V was trimmed by 7 bases and J by 2 bases, leaving 7 bases between them. CDR1 and CDR2 (germline): WNHNN, SYGVQD (reference sequence). The CDR3 runs 12 residues. The CDR3 loop is CASMGDTDTQYF. CDR3 bases: TGCGCCAGCATGGGCGACACAGATACGCAGTATTTT.

As regards this clone: At the DNA level, this CDR3 is encoded by other sequences in the same sample as well. The V and J genes are TRBV18 and TRBJ2-5; D gene uncertain. The V gene lost 5 bases and the J gene lost 2 bases, with 6 bases spanning the gap. This CDR3 region has 12 residues. Per germline, CDR1 KGHSH and CDR2 LQKENI. CDR3 sequence: CASSARQETQYF. The CDR3 DNA sequence: TGTGCCAGCTCAGCGCGGCAAGAGACCCAGTACTTC.

The V gene is TRBV21-1, the J gene TRBJ2-5; the table's D call, TRBD1, was not checked against the DNA. TRBV21-1 is flagged as a pseudogene. CDR3 size: 21 residues. DNA for the CDR3: TGTGCCAGCAGCGCGCCTAGAGGGACAGAGCCCGCCCGGATAAGACAAGAGACCCAGTACTTC. Amino acid sequence: CASSAPRGTEPARIRQETQYF.

This clone was seen only a few times. This chain joins TRBV2 and TRBJ1-3; 8 nucleotides align to TRBD1. The V segment lost 10 bases and the J segment 0 bases; nucleotides outside the gene matches: 2. Looked up from germline, CDR1 is SNHLY and CDR2 is FYNNEI. The CDR3 consists of 13 residues. CDR3 DNA: TGTGCCAAACAGGGGGGCTCTGGAAACACCATATATTTT. Its protein is CAKQGGSGNTIYF.

The V call is TRBV29-1, the J call TRBJ1-1; D is perhaps TRBD1 (5 bases). CDR3 size: 14 residues. Trimming took off 3 bases at V and 5 bases at J, with 16 bases between the two ends. Germline V gives CDR1 SQVTM, CDR2 ANQGSEA. The CDR3 sequence: CSVETVSMGTEAFF. As DNA, the CDR3 is TGCAGCGTTGAGACAGTCTCTATGGGAACTGAAGCTTTCTTT. Full variable domain (missing parts from reference TRBV29-1 and TRBJ1-1): SAVISQKPSRDICQRGTSLTIQCQVDSQVTMMFWYRQQPGQSLTLIATANQGSEATYESGFVIDKFPISRPNLTFSTLTVSNMSPEDSSIYLCSVETVSMGTEAFFGQGTRLTVV.

This chain uses TRBV6-6 with TRBJ2-7; 7 nucleotides match TRBD1. The CDR3 has 14 amino acids. Trimming cost V 5 bases and J 4 bases; bases outside gene matches: 8. Germline CDR1 MNHNY, CDR2 SVGAGI (reference sequence). The CDR3 sequence is CASSTPGTVYEQYF. The CDR3 DNA reads as TGTGCCAGCAGTACCCCCGGGACAGTTTACGAGCAGTACTTC.

Worth noting for this clone: Other nucleotide sequences in the sample specify the same CDR3. The chain couples TRBV27 to TRBJ2-1; D may be TRBD2 (6 bases). Trimming removed 2 bases from V and 0 bases from J, with 8 bases in between. The CDR3 has 15 amino acids. Germline lookup yields CDR1 MNHEY and CDR2 SMNVEV (reference sequence). The CDR3 bases are TGTGCCAGCAGTTTAGGGGGGAGCTCCTACAATGAGCAGTTCTTC. Translation: CASSLGGSSYNEQFF.

The CDR3 DNA reads as TGTGCCAGCTCACTGTCGGGACAGGGGAAACCGGGGGCCAACGTCCTGACTTTC. Translation: CASSLSGQGKPGANVLTF. The rearrangement joins TRBV18 to TRBJ2-6; TRBD1 aligns across 10 bases. This CDR3 region has 18 residues. CDR1 and CDR2 from the germline V gene are KGHSH and LQKENI. The ends lost 4 bases at V and 4 bases at J; junction bases unmatched: 10.

The chain recombines TRBV4-2 with TRBJ2-7; 10 bases fit TRBD1. J was trimmed by 2 bases and V by 4 bases; bases with no gene match: 5. Germline CDR1 is LGHNA and CDR2 is YNFKEQ. The length of the CDR3 is 15 residues. The CDR3 here is CASSRLGQGAYEQYF. The CDR3 DNA is TGTGCCAGCAGCCGATTAGGACAGGGGGCCTACGAGCAGTACTTC.

This chain joins TRBV30 and TRBJ1-1; D is possibly TRBD1 (6 bases). CDR1 is GTSNPN and CDR2 is SVGIG in the germline V gene (reference sequence). The germline V and J ends were trimmed by 2 bases and 0 bases, with 19 bases remaining between them. The CDR3 extends over 17 amino acids. CDR3 amino acids: CAWSPGGGSGMNTEAFF. The CDR3 DNA is TGTGCCTGGAGTCCGGGCGGGGGCTCGGGGATGAACACTGAAGCTTTCTTT.

The CDR3 sequence: CASSRTGLVNTEAFF. The CDR3 DNA reads as TGTGCCAGCTCACGGACAGGGTTGGTGAACACTGAAGCTTTCTTT. The rearrangement links TRBV18 to TRBJ1-1; 8 nucleotides line up with TRBD1. Trimming removed 4 bases from V and 0 bases from J; junction bases left unmatched: 4. The V gene's germline CDR1 is KGHSH and CDR2 LQKENI. The CDR3 totals 15 residues.